This TCR beta chain is drawn from a study of blood T cell repertoires in COVID-19. Study-level information: The analysed material was cDNA or gDNA that came from T cells, B-cell-depleted T cells, or PBMCs.

Germline trimming cut 5 bases from V and 0 bases from J; bases unmatched to any gene: 10. Germline CDR1 reads MDHEN; CDR2 reads SYDVKM. The CDR3 totals 17 residues. Sequenced by immunoSEQ multiplex PCR; TCRdb stores in-frame clones only, minus some. The repertoire includes over 100,000 clones, around 82% of them detected once, and around 4.7% sits in the top ten. V is TRBV28 and J is TRBJ2-5; TRBD1 aligns across 9 bases. The receptor comes from a human donor in a cohort sampled during active or convalescent COVID-19. The sequenced material came from peripheral blood. CDR3 loop: CASSINLRDRDQETQYF. CDR3 bases: TGTGCCAGCAGTATAAACCTCCGGGACAGGGACCAAGAGACCCAGTACTTC.